There are many counts of the clone carrying this T cell receptor beta chain. Time point defined: blood at routine non-recurrence follow-up after resection. Unsorted whole RNA from tumor, nontumor lung or frozen PBMC underwent sequencing. This entry is derived from a study of spatial heterogeneity in lung cancer. Turning to the study itself: The 55 to 90 donors had untreated early-stage non-small cell lung cancer.

TCRdb recomputed calls from the 5' RACE reads with MiXCR, one row per CDR3 protein. The sample comprises about 120,000 distinct CDR3 sequences, 12% of which are singletons, and roughly 15% rests with the top ten. The sequence was obtained from a male donor with early-stage non-small cell lung cancer. The sequences come from PBMCs, collected at follow-up.

CDR3 sequence (DNA): TGCGCCAGCAGTCGGGACAGGCTTAGCAATGAGCAGTTCTTC. Translation gives CASSRDRLSNEQFF. The rearrangement joins TRBV10-1 to TRBJ2-1; 8 bases are shared with TRBD1. The germline gives CDR1 WNHNN, CDR2 SYGVQD (reference sequence). Trimming cost V 5 bases and J 6 bases; bases outside gene matches: 6. The CDR3 spans 14 residues.